One TCR beta chain is described in this entry. The CDR3 spans 16 residues. Germline CDR1 LGHDT, CDR2 YNNKEL (reference sequence). V dropped 1 base and J dropped 7 bases, with 16 bases sitting between them. The source of the sample is a study of blood T cell repertoires in COVID-19. Study-wide background: The study drew acute and convalescent COVID-19 samples from the United States, Italy and Spain. T cells, B-cell-depleted T cells, or PBMCs provided the cDNA or gDNA that served as material.

Source study methods: Amplified reference gene primers provided the basis for estimating nucleated cell counts. Sequenced by immunoSEQ multiplex PCR; TCRdb stores in-frame clones only, minus some. The V and J calls and the clone size are those of that table, but D and trimming were determined from the DNA. This sample carries more than 200,000 clones, less than 90% of them seen once, and the ten largest clones take 1.5% to 2%. The source is a man under 40 with active or convalescent COVID-19. The chain is built from TRBV3-1 (or the pseudogene TRBV3-2) and TRBJ1-4; no clear D gene. Sequenced: peripheral blood. Here the CDR3 DNA reads TGTGCCAGCAGCCAAGGGAGTCACCCGTGGAGTGAAAAACTGTTTTTT. This gives the protein CASSQGSHPWSEKLFF.